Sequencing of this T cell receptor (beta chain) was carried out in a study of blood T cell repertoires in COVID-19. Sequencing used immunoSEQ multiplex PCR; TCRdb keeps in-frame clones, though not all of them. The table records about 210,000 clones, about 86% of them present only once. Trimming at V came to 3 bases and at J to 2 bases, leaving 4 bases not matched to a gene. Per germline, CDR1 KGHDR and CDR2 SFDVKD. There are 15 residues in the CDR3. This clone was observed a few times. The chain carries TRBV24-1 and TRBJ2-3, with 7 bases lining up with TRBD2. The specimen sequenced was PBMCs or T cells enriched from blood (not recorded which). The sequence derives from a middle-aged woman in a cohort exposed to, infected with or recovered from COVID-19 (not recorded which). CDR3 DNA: TGTGCCACCAGTGATGGGGGGGTTAACACAGATACGCAGTATTTT. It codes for CATSDGGVNTDTQYF.